This entry features one T cell receptor (beta chain) sequence. The antigen is unknown. This entry belongs to a study of cytomegalovirus exposure and HLA in healthy donors. In the study overall: Ancestry clustering placed about 86% of several hundred genotyped donors in the Caucasian-associated cluster.

CDR3 length equals 16 residues. Study-wide results and caveats: Later on, an analysis showed TCR association rates differing by HLA locus, with DRB1 the most and HLA-C the fewest.

The PCR employed 60 Vbeta primers together with 13 Jbeta primers. Here immunoSEQ multiplex PCR was the method, and the copy in TCRdb shows in-frame clones only, minus some. The sample carries about 200,000 clones, roughly four fifths recorded once. Input material: PBMCs. The chain employs TRBV12-2 and TRBJ2-1; the D segment call TRBD2 is taken from the table without a DNA check. TRBV12-2 is an annotated pseudogene. The source of this sequence is a woman aged 45-65 years in good health and CMV-seropositive. The CDR3 loop reads CASRPAPDFFQNEQFF. The CDR3 nucleotides are TGTGCAAGTCGCCCGGCCCCTGACTTTTTCCAAAATGAGCAGTTCTTC.